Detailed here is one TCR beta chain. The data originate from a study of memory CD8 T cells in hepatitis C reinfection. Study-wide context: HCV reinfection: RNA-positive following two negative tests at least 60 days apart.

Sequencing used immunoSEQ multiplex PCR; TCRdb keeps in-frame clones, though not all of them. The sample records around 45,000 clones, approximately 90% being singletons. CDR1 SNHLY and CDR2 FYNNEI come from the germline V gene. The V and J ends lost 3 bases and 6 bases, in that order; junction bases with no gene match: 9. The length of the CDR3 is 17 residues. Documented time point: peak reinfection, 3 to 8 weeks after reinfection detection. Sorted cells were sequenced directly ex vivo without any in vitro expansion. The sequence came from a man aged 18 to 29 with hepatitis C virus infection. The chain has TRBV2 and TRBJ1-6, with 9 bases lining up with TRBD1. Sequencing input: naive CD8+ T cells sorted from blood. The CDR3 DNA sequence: TGTGCCAGCAGTGATAGTCTGGGGGACAGGGCTAATTCACCCCTCCACTTT. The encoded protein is CASSDSLGDRANSPLHF.